This T cell receptor beta chain was profiled in a study of T-cell reconstitution after alpha-beta-depleted transplantation in children. Findings of the study overall: It was reported that alpha-beta T cells came from several hundred expanded graft clones (about two months after transplant).

Researchers prepared the TCRbeta library using unique molecular identifiers, the study reports. TCRdb re-analysed the PCR reads in MiXCR, keeping a single row per CDR3 protein. The data show under 50,000 distinct CDR3 sequences, around 50% seen once. The germline CDR1 and CDR2 sequences are SGHRS and YFSETQ. This CDR3 is built from 18 residues. Trimming removed 1 base from V and 1 base from J; junction bases left unmatched: 8. Points on this clonotype: Its antigen is currently unknown.

The chain is built from TRBV5-1 and TRBJ2-1; 10 nucleotides line up with TRBD2. The TCR comes from a boy younger than two with SCID, due to receive a stem cell transplant. The material sequenced was peripheral blood, taken before TCRalphabeta/CD19-depleted stem cell transplant. CDR3 sequence reads: CASSLSFSSGGSYNEQFF. The CDR3 region has the DNA TGCGCCAGCAGCTTGTCTTTTTCTAGCGGGGGTTCCTACAATGAGCAGTTCTTC.